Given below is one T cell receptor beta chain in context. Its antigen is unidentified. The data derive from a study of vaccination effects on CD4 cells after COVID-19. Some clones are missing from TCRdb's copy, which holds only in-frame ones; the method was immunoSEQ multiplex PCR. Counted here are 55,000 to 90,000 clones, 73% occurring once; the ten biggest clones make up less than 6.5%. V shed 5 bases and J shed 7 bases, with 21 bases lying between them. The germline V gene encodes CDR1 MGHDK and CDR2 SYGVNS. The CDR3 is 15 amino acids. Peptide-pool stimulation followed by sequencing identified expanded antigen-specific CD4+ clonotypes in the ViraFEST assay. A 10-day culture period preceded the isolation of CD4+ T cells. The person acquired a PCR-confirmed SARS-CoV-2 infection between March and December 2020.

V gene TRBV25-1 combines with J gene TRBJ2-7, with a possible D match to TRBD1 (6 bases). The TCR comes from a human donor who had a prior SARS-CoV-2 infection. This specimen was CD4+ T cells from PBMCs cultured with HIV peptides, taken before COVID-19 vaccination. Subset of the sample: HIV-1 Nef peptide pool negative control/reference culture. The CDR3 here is CASSPNRDIVGEQYF. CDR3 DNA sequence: TGTGCCAGCAGTCCGAACCGGGACATAGTTGGGGAGCAGTACTTC.